Shown below are 20 T cell receptor beta chains from a single sample sequenced in a study of Ad26.COV2.S vaccination and SARS-CoV-2 variants. Sequencing was performed with immunoSEQ multiplex PCR; in TCRdb, only in-frame clones are kept and a portion is missing. Among about 480,000 clones listed, around 88% were seen once. The treatment was: roughly 20 received Ad26.COV2.S at low or high dose, single or two shots; about 5 received placebo; per-sample allocation not given. Following the first vaccine or placebo injection, samples were taken on day 63. Material: peripheral blood, obtained in a trial of Ad26.COV2.S vaccine versus placebo. These receptors were taken from a person between 18 and 59 years old who received the Ad26.COV2.S COVID-19 vaccine or a placebo.

This clone has just one count. The chain recombines TRBV5-4 with TRBJ2-2; D could derive from TRBD1 or TRBD2 (6 bases each). The CDR3 extends over 16 amino acids. The germline CDR1 and CDR2 sequences are SGHNT and YYREEE (reference sequence). The V end lost 0 bases, the J end lost 5 bases, and 14 bases lay between the germline ends. The CDR3 loop reads CASSLEGGVRTGELFF. The CDR3 nucleotides are TGTGCCAGCAGCTTGGAGGGGGGCGTCAGGACCGGGGAGCTGTTTTTT.

The V gene is TRBV5-6, the J gene TRBJ1-2; a weak D match, TRBD1 (6 bases). The V end was cut by 0 bases, the J end by 12 bases, with 9 bases between. CDR3 length equals 11 residues. Germline CDR1 and CDR2: SGHDT and YYEEEE. The CDR3 loop is CASSLGGADTF. In nucleotides, the CDR3 is TGTGCCAGCAGCTTGGGGGGGGCCGACACCTTC.

The chain is built from TRBV5-1 and TRBJ2-3; TRBD2 matches 13 bases. The CDR3 sequence is 17 residues long. Looked up from germline, CDR1 is SGHRS and CDR2 is YFSETQ. V dropped 4 bases and J dropped 2; count of bases not matched to a gene: 7. In DNA form, the CDR3 reads TGCGCCAGCAGCCTGGGACTAGCGGGATGGTCCACAGATACGCAGTATTTT. Translating gives CASSLGLAGWSTDTQYF.

The table lists this clone with a few counts. Sequence at one end of the junction differs from germline and may be a read error. The V call is TRBV7-7, the J call TRBJ2-1; D gene uncertain. Germline V gene data show CDR1 as SSHAT and CDR2 as FNYEAQ (reference sequence). This CDR3 has 13 amino acids. CDR3 in DNA: TGTGCTAGCAGCCCCCCCGGTAGGAGTGAGCAGTTCTTC. Its translation is CASSPPGRSEQFF.

In its sample, this clone was seen once. The chain links TRBV5-1 to TRBJ1-1; D gene ambiguous. CDR1 SGHRS and CDR2 YFSETQ come from the germline V gene. V was shortened by 1 base and J by 11 bases, with 12 bases between the two germline ends. The CDR3 contains 12 residues. For the CDR3, the DNA is TGCGCCAGCAGCTTGTTCGGCGAGGAGGCTTTCTTT. Its protein is CASSLFGEEAFF.

This CDR3 is CASSQARGLNEQFF. The CDR3 DNA sequence: TGTGCCAGCAGCCAAGCACGGGGGCTAAATGAGCAGTTCTTC. The chain links TRBV14 to TRBJ2-1; the D gene could be TRBD1 or TRBD2 (6 bases each). CDR1 SGHDN and CDR2 FVKESK come from the germline V gene. V was cut by 1 base and J by 7 bases, with 11 bases left in between. The CDR3 has 14 amino acids.

J is TRBJ1-2 and V is TRBV29-1, with 7 positions matching TRBD1. CDR1 SQVTM and CDR2 ANQGSEA come from the germline V gene. The CDR3 extends over 15 amino acids. V lost 7 bases and J lost 4; bases outside the gene matches: 15. CDR3 sequence reads: CSALRYRGPLYGYTF. The CDR3 coding sequence is TGCAGCGCTCTGAGGTACAGGGGACCTCTCTATGGCTACACCTTC.

The chain uses TRBV28 and TRBJ2-7; 11 bases map to TRBD2. Germline V gene lookup returns CDR1 MDHEN and CDR2 SYDVKM. Trimming took 9 bases from V and 3 from J; bases not matched to a gene: 7. This CDR3 comprises 14 residues. The CDR3 DNA reads as TGTGCCAGTCTGCTAGCGGGAGGTGTCTACGAGCAGTACTTC. This gives the protein CASLLAGGVYEQYF.

J is TRBJ2-1 and V is TRBV3-1 (or the pseudogene TRBV3-2), with TRBD2 matching 7 bases. The germline CDR1 and CDR2 sequences are LGHDT and YNNKEL (reference sequence). CDR3 size: 16 residues. J gave up 0 bases and V 6 bases, and 8 bases lay outside the gene matches. The CDR3 bases are TGTGCCAGCAGTCGGCCCGGCGGGAGCTCCTACAATGAGCAGTTCTTC. It encodes CASSRPGGSSYNEQFF.

This clone has just one count. This sequence joins TRBV6-6 and TRBJ2-2; D not resolved. The CDR3 contains 14 residues. V was pared by 6 bases and J by 1 base, with 9 bases between. Per the germline V gene, CDR1 is MNHNY and CDR2 is SVGAGI (reference sequence). DNA for the CDR3: TGTGCCAGCAGCCAATTCTTGAACACCGGGGAGCTGTTTTTT. Its translation is CASSQFLNTGELFF.

The rearrangement uses TRBV29-1 and TRBJ2-5, with D uncertain. The CDR3 covers 13 residues. Germline CDR1 is SQVTM and CDR2 is ANQGSEA. The germline V and J ends were trimmed by 4 bases and 8 bases, with 17 bases remaining between them. CDR3 sequence reads: CSVASYVGDTQYF. CDR3 nucleotide sequence: TGCAGCGTTGCGTCCTACGTTGGGGATACCCAGTACTTC. Complete variable domain (other parts from reference TRBV29-1 and TRBJ2-5): SAVISQKPSRDICQRGTSLTIQCQVDSQVTMMFWYRQQPGQSLTLIATANQGSEATYESGFVIDKFPISRPNLTFSTLTVSNMSPEDSSIYLCSVASYVGDTQYFGPGTRLLVL.

This rearrangement joins TRBV6-2 or TRBV6-3 to TRBJ2-1, with TRBD2 as a possible D gene (6 bases). V lost 0 bases, J lost 12 bases, and 12 bases lay in between. Germline lookup yields CDR1 MNHEY and CDR2 SVGEGT. This CDR3 comprises 13 residues. The CDR3 DNA sequence: TGTGCCAGCAGTTACTCGGCGGGGTCAGGGCAGTTCTTC. Translating gives CASSYSAGSGQFF.

In this sample, this clone turned up once. V is TRBV12-3 or TRBV12-4 and J is TRBJ1-1, with TRBD1 as a possible D gene (5 bases). V was clipped by 2 bases and J by 2 bases, with 6 bases between them. This CDR3 has 13 residues. CDR3 in amino acids: CASSLRGNTEAFF. The CDR3 region has the DNA TGTGCCAGCAGTTTAAGGGGAAACACTGAAGCTTTCTTT.

The J gene is TRBJ1-5, the V gene TRBV19; possibly TRBD1 for D (5 bases). The V and J ends lost 2 bases and 5 bases respectively, with 13 bases between them. The CDR3 loop spans 15 amino acids. CDR1 LNHDA and CDR2 SQIVND come from the germline V gene (reference sequence). CDR3 nucleotide sequence: TGTGCCAGTAGTATAATGGGGAGGGGAGATCAGCCCCAGCATTTT. Protein: CASSIMGRGDQPQHF.

The chain uses TRBV5-1 and TRBJ2-3; D may correspond to TRBD1 or TRBD2 (5 bases each). There are 14 residues in the CDR3. The ends were cut back, 4 bases at V and 4 bases at J, with 13 bases in the middle. In germline, CDR1 is SGHRS, CDR2 YFSETQ. The CDR3 DNA reads as TGCGCCAGCAGCCTTGGGGGACGGGCAGATACGCAGTATTTT. Protein product: CASSLGGRADTQYF.

The rearrangement links TRBV12-3 or TRBV12-4 to TRBJ2-5; no definite D call. V gave up 5 bases and J gave up 5 bases, with 9 bases separating them. This CDR3 has 12 residues. The CDR3 sequence is CASSPPRETQYF. For the CDR3, the DNA is TGTGCCAGCAGTCCGCCGCGGGAGACCCAGTACTTC.

The rearrangement uses TRBV11-2 and TRBJ2-7; the D is unclear. CDR3 length: 13 amino acids. From germline, CDR1 is SGHAT and CDR2 FQNNGV. V was trimmed by 5 bases and J by 4 bases, leaving 12 bases between them. CDR3 DNA: TGTGCCAGCAGCCCACGGGCAGCATACGAGCAGTACTTC. Translated, it gives CASSPRAAYEQYF.

On this clone: This sample also contains other DNA sequences that code for the same CDR3. The DNA of the CDR3 is TGTGCCAGCAGCCAAGATGTCGGGGGTGGAACTGAAGCTTTCTTT. It is translated as CASSQDVGGGTEAFF. The V call is TRBV3-1 (or the pseudogene TRBV3-2), the J call TRBJ1-1; a weak D match, TRBD1 (5 bases). V was clipped by 0 bases and J by 5 bases, with 13 bases between them. Per the germline V gene, CDR1 is LGHDT and CDR2 is YNNKEL (reference sequence). This CDR3 has 15 residues.

This clone was seen a few times. The chain couples TRBV27 to TRBJ1-5; D may be TRBD1 (5 bases). This CDR3 contains 14 residues. CDR1 MNHEY and CDR2 SMNVEV come from the germline V gene (reference sequence). The V end lost 5 bases, the J end lost 6 bases, and 14 bases lay between the germline ends. The CDR3, as DNA: TGTGCCAGCAGTGGGGGTTTCGTGACTCAGCCCCAGCATTTT. It yields the protein CASSGGFVTQPQHF.

This clone appeared once. The chain links TRBV2 to TRBJ2-1; 9 positions agree with TRBD2. The trim removed 6 bases at V and 2 bases at J, leaving 5 bases unmatched. Germline loops: CDR1 SNHLY, CDR2 FYNNEI. The CDR3 loop spans 15 amino acids. The DNA for the CDR3 is TGTGCCAGCAGAGGATCTAGCGGGGCCTACAATGAGCAGTTCTTC. This translates into CASRGSSGAYNEQFF. The variable domain in full, completed from reference TRBV2 and TRBJ2-1, reads EPEVTQTPSHQVTQMGQEVILRCVPISNHLYFYWYRQILGQKVEFLVSFYNNEISEKSEIFDDQFSVERPDGSNFTLKIRSTKLEDSAMYFCASRGSSGAYNEQFFGPGTRLTVL.